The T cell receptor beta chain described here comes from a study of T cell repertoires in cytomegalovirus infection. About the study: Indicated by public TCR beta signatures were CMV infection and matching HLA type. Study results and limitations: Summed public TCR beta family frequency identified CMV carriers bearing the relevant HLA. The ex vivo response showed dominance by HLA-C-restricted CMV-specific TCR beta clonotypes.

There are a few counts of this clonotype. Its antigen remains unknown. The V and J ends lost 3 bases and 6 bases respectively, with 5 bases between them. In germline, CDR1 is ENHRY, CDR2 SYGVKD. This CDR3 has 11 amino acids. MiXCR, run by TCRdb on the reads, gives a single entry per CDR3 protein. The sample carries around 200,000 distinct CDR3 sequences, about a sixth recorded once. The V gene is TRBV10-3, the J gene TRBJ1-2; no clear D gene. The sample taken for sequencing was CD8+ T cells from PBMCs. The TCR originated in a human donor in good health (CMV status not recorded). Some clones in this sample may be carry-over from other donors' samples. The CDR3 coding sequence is TGTGCCATCAGTGAAAGGGATGGCTACACCTTC. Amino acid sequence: CAISERDGYTF.